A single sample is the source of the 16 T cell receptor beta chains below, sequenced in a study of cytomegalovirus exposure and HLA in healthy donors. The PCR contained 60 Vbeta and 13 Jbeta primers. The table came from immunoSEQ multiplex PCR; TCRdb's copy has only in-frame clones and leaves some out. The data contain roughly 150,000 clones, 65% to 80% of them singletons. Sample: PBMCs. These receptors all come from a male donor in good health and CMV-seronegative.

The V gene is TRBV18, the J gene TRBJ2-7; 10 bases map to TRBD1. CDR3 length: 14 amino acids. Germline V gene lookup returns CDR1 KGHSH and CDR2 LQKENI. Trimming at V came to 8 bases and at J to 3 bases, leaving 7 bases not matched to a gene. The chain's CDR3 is CASSRDRGLYEQYF. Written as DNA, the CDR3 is TGTGCCAGCAGCCGGGACAGGGGACTCTACGAGCAGTACTTC.

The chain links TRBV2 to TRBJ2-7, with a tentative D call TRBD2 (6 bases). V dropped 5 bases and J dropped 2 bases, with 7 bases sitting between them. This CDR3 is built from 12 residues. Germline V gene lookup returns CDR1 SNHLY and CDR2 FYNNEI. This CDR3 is CASSWRAYEQYF. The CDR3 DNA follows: TGTGCCAGCAGTTGGAGGGCCTACGAGCAGTACTTC.

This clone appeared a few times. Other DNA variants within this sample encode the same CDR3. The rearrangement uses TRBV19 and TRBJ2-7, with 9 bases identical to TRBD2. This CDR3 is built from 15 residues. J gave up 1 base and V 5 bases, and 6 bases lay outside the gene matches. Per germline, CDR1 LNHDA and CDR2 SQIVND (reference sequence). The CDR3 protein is CASSELAGESYEQYF. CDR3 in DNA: TGTGCCAGTAGTGAATTAGCGGGAGAGTCCTACGAGCAGTACTTC.

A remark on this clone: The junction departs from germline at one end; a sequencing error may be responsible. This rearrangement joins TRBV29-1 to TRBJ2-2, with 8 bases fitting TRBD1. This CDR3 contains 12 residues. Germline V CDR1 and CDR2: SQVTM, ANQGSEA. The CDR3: CSVQGVGGELSF. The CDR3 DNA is TGCAGCGTACAGGGGGTGGGCGGGGAGCTGTCTTTT.

As DNA, the CDR3 is TGCGCCAGCAGCCAAGAAACAGGTTTCGACGAGCAGTACTTC. It specifies CASSQETGFDEQYF. This chain links TRBV4-1 with TRBJ2-5; possibly TRBD1 for D (5 bases). Gene TRBJ2-7 matches the end of the DNA better, so the J call may be wrong. CDR1 is MGHRA, CDR2 YSYEKL, per germline. The CDR3 runs to 14 residues.

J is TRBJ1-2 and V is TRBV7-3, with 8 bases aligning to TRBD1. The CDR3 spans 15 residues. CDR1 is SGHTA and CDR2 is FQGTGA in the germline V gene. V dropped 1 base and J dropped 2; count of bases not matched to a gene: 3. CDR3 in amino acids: CASSLSRQGNYGYTF. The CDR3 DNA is TGTGCCAGCAGCTTAAGTCGACAGGGGAACTATGGCTACACCTTC.

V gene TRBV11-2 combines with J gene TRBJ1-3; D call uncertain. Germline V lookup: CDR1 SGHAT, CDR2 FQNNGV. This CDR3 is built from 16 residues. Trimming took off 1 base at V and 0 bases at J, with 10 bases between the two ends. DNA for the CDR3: TGTGCCAGCAGCTTAGCCCCGCGTAGCTCTGGAAACACCATATATTTT. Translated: CASSLAPRSSGNTIYF.

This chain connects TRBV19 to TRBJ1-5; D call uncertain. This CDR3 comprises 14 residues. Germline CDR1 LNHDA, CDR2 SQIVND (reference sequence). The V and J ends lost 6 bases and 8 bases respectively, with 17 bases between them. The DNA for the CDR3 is TGTGCCAGTAGACTAGGGCAGCCCCAGAAGCCCCAGCATTTT. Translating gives CASRLGQPQKPQHF.

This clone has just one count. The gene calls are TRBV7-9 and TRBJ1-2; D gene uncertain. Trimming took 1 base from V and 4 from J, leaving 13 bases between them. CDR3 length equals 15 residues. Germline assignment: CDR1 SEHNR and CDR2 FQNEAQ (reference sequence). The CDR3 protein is CASSLEQAPLYGYTF. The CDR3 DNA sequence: TGTGCCAGCAGCTTAGAGCAGGCCCCCCTCTATGGCTACACCTTC.

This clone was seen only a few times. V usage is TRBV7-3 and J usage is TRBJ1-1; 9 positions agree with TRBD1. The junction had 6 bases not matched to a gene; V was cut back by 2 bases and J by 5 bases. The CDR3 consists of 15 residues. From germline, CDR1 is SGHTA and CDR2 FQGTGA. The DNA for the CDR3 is TGTGCCAGCAGCTTAGGGGGACAGGGAGTGACTGAAGCTTTCTTT. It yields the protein CASSLGGQGVTEAFF.

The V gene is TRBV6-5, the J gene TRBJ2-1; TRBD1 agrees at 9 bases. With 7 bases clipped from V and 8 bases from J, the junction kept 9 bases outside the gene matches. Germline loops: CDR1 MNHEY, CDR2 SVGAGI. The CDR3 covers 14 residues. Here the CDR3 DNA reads TGTGCCAGCACCCACAGGGGGCGCGTCGATGAGCAGTTCTTC. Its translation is CASTHRGRVDEQFF.

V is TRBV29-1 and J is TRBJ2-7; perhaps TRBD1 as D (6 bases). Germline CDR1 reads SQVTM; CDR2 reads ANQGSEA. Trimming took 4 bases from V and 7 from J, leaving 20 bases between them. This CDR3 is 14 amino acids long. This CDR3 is CSVVHLGRGDEQYF. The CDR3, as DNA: TGCAGCGTTGTTCATTTGGGCAGGGGTGATGAGCAGTACTTC.

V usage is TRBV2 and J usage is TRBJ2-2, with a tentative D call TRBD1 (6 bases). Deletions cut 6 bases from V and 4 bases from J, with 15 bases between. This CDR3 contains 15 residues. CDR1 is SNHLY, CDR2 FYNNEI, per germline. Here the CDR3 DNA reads TGTGCCAGCAGCCTCCAGCGAGGGGGCACCGGGGAGCTGTTTTTT. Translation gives CASSLQRGGTGELFF.

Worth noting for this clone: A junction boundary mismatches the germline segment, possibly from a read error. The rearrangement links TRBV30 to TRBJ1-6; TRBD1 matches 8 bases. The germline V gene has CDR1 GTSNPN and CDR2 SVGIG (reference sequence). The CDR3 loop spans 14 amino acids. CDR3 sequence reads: CAWSVGQGNTPLHF. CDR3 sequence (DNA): TGTGCCTGGAGCGTAGGACAGGGTAATACACCCCTCCACTTT.

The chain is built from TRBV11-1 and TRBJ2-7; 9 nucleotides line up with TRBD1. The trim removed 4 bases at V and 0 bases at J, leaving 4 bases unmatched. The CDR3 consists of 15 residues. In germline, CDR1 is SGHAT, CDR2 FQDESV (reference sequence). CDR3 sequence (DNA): TGTGCCAGCAGCTGGGGACAGGGTCGCTCCTACGAGCAGTACTTC. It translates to CASSWGQGRSYEQYF.

This chain's CDR3 is CASSHWTSGSNEQFF. CDR3 coding DNA: TGCGCCAGCAGCCATTGGACTAGCGGGAGTAATGAGCAGTTCTTC. The chain joins TRBV5-1 to TRBJ2-1; 13 positions agree with TRBD2. The germline CDR1 and CDR2 sequences are SGHRS and YFSETQ. The junction had 5 bases not matched to a gene; V was cut back by 4 bases and J by 7 bases. The CDR3 totals 15 residues.